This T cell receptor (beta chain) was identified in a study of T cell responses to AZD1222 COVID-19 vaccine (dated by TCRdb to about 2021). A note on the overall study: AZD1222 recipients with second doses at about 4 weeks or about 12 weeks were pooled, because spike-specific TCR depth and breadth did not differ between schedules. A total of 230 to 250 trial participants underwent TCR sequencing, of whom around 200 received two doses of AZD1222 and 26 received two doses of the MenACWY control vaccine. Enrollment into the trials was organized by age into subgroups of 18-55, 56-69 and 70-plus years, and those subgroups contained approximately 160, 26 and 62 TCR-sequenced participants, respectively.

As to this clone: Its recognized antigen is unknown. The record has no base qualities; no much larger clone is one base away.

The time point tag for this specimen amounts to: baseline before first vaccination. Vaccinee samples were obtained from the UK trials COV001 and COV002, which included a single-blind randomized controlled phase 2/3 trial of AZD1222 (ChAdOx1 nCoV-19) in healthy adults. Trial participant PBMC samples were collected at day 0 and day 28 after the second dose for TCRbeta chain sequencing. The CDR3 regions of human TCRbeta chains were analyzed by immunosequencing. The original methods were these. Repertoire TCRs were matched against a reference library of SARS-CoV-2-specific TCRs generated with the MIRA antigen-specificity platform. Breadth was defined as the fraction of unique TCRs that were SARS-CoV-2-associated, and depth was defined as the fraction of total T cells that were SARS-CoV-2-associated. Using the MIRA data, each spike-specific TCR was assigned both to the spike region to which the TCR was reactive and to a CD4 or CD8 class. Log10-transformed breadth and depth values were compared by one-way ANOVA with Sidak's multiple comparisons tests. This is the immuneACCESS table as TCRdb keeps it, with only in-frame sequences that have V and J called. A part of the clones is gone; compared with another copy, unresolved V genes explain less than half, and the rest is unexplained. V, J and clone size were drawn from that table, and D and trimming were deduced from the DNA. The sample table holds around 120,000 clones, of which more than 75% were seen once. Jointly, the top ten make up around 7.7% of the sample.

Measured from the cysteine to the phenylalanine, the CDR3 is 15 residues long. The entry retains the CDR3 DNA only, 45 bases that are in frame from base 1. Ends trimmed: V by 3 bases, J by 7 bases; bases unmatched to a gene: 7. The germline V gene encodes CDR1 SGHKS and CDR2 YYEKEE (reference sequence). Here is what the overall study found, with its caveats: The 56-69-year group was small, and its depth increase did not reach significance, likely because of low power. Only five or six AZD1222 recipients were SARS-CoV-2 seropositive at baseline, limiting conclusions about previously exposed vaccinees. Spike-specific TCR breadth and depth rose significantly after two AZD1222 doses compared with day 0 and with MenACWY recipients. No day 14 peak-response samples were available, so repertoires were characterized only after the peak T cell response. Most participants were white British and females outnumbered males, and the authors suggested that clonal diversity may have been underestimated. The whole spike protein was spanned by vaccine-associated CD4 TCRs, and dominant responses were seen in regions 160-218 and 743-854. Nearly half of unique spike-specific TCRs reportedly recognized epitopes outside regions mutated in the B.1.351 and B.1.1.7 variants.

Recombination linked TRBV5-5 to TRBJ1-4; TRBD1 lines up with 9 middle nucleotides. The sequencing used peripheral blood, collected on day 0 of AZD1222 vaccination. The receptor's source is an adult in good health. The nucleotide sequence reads TGTGCCAGCAGCTCCTACAGGGGGCTAGGTGAAAAACTGTTTTTT. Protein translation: CASSSYRGLGEKLFF. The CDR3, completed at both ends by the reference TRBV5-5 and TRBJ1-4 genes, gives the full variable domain DAGVTQSPTHLIKTRGQQVTLRCSPISGHKSVSWYQQVLGQGPQFIFQYYEKEERGRGNFPDRFSARQFPNYSSELNVNALLLGDSALYLCASSSYRGLGEKLFFGSGTQLSVL.